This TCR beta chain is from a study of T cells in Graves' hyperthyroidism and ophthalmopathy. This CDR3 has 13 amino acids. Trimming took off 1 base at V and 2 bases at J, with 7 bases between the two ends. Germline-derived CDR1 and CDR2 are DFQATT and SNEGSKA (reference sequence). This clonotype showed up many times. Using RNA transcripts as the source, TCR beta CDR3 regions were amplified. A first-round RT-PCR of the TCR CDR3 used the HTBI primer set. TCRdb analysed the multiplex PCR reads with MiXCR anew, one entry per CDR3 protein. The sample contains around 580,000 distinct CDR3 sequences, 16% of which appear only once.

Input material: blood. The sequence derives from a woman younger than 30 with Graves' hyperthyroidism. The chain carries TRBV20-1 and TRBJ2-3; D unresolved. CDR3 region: CSARAPNTDTQYF. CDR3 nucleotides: TGCAGTGCTAGAGCGCCAAACACAGATACGCAGTATTTT.